These T cell receptor beta chains were read from a single sample in a study of T cells in Graves' hyperthyroidism and ophthalmopathy. TCRdb used MiXCR to reprocess the multiplex PCR reads, holding one entry per CDR3 protein. The table lists some 370,000 distinct CDR3 sequences, about a sixth of them singletons, with 30% to 40% in the top ten. Sequenced sample: blood. The receptor source for this set is a woman aged 25 to 39 with Graves' hyperthyroidism that later progressed to Graves' ophthalmopathy. CDR3s include the opening cysteine and the closing phenylalanine or tryptophan. Each record gives: CDR3 protein, V gene, clone size. Not all rows give a size; the values are once, few, many and, for expanded clones, a class.

CDR3 protein: CASSDGPGRGEKLFF
V gene: TRBV2
clone size: many

CDR3 protein: CASSPPQSSYNEQFF
V gene: TRBV18
clone size: NA

CDR3 protein: CASSYFPPEQYF
V gene: TRBV6-2/TRBV6-3
clone size: NA

CDR3 protein: CASGLDKAGYTGELFF
V gene: TRBV12-5
clone size: NA

CDR3 protein: CASSQGLSWDLAVYNEQFF
V gene: TRBV14
clone size: many

CDR3 protein: CASCRDRGTSGANVLTF
V gene: TRBV5-5
clone size: few

CDR3 protein: CSARGKPALTTDTQYF
V gene: TRBV20-1
clone size: NA

CDR3 protein: CASSEARLGGDEAFF
V gene: TRBV6-1
clone size: many

CDR3 protein: CASSFQGHSPLHF
V gene: TRBV12-3/TRBV12-4
clone size: NA

CDR3 protein: CSARGGAAYNEQFF
V gene: TRBV20-1
clone size: NA

CDR3 protein: CASSQETGRMNTEAFF
V gene: TRBV3-1
clone size: many

CDR3 protein: CASSYGTGNTEAFF
V gene: TRBV7-2
clone size: many

CDR3 protein: CASSPLGYNNEQFF
V gene: TRBV11-3
clone size: NA

CDR3 protein: CSVDAPTGNYEQYF
V gene: TRBV29-1
clone size: NA

CDR3 protein: CASSGGAGAYNEQFF
V gene: TRBV12-3/TRBV12-4
clone size: NA

CDR3 protein: CASSLLAGGIGELFF
V gene: TRBV27
clone size: many

CDR3 protein: CSARRRETGAENSPLHF
V gene: TRBV20-1
clone size: many